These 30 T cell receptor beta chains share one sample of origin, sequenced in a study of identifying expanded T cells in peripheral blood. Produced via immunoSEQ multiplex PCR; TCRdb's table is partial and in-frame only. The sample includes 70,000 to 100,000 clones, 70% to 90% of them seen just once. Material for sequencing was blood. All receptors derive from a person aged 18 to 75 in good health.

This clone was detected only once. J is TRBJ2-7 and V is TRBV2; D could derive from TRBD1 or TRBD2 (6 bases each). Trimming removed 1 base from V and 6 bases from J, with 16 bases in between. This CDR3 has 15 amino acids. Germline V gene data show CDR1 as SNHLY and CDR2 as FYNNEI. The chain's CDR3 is CASSEVQGPGGEQYF. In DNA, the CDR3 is TGTGCCAGCAGTGAAGTTCAGGGGCCCGGGGGCGAGCAGTACTTC.

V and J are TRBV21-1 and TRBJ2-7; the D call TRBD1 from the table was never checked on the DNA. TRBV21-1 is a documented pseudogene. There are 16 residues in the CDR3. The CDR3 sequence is CASSKQSTGSSYEQYF. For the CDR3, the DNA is TGTGCCAGCAGCAAACAGAGTACAGGGAGCTCCTACGAGCAGTACTTC.

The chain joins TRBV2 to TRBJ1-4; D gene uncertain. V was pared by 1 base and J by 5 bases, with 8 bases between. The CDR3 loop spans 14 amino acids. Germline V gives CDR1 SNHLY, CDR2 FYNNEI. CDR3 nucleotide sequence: TGTGCCAGCAGTGAAGTTCCCGGCAATGAAAAACTGTTTTTT. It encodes CASSEVPGNEKLFF.

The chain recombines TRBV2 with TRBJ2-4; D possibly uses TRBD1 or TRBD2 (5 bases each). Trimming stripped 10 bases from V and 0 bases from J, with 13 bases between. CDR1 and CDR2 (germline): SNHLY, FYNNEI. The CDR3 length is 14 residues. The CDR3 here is CANSDGTAKNIQYF. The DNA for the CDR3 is TGTGCCAACTCAGACGGGACAGCCAAAAACATTCAGTACTTC.

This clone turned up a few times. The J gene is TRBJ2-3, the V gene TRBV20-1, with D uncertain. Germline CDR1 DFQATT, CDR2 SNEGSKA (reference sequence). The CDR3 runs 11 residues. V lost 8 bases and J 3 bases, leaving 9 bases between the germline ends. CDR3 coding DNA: TGCAGTTCTCCCCCGACAGATACGCAGTATTTT. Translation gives CSSPPTDTQYF.

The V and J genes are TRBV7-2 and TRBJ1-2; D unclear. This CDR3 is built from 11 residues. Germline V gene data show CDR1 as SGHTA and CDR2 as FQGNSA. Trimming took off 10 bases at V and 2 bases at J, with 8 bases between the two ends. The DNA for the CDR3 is TGTGCCATCGCGGGGAACTATGGCTACACCTTC. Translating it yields CAIAGNYGYTF.

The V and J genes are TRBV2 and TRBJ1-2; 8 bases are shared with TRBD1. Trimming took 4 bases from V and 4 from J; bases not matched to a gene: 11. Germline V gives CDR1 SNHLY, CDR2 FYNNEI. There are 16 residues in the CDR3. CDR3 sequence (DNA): TGTGCCAGCAGTGGATCGGACAGGGTACGAGGCTATGGCTACACCTTC. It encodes CASSGSDRVRGYGYTF. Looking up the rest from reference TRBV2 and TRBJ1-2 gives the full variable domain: EPEVTQTPSHQVTQMGQEVILRCVPISNHLYFYWYRQILGQKVEFLVSFYNNEISEKSEIFDDQFSVERPDGSNFTLKIRSTKLEDSAMYFCASSGSDRVRGYGYTFGSGTRLTVV.

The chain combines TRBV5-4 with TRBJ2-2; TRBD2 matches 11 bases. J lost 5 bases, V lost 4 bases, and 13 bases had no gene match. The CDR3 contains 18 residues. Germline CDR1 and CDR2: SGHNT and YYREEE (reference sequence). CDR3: CASSRTGAGTSGTGELFF. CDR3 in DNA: TGTGCCAGCAGCCGCACAGGGGCCGGGACTAGCGGAACCGGGGAGCTGTTTTTT.

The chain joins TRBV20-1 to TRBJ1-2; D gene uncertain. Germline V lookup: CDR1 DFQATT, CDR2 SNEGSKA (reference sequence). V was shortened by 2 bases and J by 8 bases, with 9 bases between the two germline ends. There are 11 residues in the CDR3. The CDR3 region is CSARLTKGYTF. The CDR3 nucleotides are TGCAGTGCTAGATTGACAAAAGGCTACACCTTC.

CDR3 sequence (DNA): TGTGCCAGCAGCTTAGTTATGGGAGCAGATACGCAGTATTTT. It is translated as CASSLVMGADTQYF. This rearrangement joins TRBV11-2 to TRBJ2-3, with D possibly being TRBD2 (5 bases). The ends were cut back, 1 base at V and 4 bases at J, with 9 bases in the middle. The CDR3 spans 14 residues. Germline values: CDR1 SGHAT, CDR2 FQNNGV.

The CDR3 coding sequence is TGTGCCAGCACCAAGGGAAGCAATCAGCCCCAGCATTTT. It yields the protein CASTKGSNQPQHF. The V and J genes are TRBV7-9 and TRBJ1-5, with D hard to call. V lost 7 bases and J lost 1, with 8 bases in between. The CDR3 has 13 residues. Germline CDR1 is SEHNR and CDR2 is FQNEAQ (reference sequence).

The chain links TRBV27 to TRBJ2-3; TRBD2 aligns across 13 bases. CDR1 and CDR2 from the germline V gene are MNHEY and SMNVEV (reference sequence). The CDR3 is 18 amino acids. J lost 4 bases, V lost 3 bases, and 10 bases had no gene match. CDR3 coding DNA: TGTGCCAGCAGTTTCACCTACTTACTAGCGGGGGGGCCAGATACGCAGTATTTT. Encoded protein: CASSFTYLLAGGPDTQYF.

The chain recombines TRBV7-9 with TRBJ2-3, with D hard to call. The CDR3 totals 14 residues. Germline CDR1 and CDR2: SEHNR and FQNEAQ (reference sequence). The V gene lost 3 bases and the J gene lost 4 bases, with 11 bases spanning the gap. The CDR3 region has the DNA TGTGCCAGCAGCTTCTGGCCCCTTCCAGATACGCAGTATTTT. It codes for CASSFWPLPDTQYF. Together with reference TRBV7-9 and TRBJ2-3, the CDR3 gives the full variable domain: DTGVSQNPRHKITKRGQNVTFRCDPISEHNRLYWYRQTLGQGPEFLTYFQNEAQLEKSRLLSDRFSAERPKGSFSTLEIQRTEQGDSAMYLCASSFWPLPDTQYFGPGTRLTVL.

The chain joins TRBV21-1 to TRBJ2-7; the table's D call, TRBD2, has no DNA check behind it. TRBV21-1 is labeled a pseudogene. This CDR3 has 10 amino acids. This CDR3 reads CASSYYEQYF. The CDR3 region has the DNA TGTGCCAGCAGCTATTACGAGCAGTACTTC.

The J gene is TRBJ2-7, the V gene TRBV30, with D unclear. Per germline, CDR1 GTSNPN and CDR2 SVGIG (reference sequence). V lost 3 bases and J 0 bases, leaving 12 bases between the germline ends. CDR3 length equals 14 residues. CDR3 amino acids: CAWRRSFFSYEQYF. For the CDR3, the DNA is TGTGCCTGGAGAAGGAGCTTTTTCTCCTACGAGCAGTACTTC.

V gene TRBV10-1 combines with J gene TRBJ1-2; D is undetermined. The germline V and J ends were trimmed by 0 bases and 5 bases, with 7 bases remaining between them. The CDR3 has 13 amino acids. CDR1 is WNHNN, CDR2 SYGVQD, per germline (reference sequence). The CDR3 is CASSESRRYGYTF. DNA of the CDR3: TGCGCCAGCAGTGAGTCACGGAGGTATGGCTACACCTTC.

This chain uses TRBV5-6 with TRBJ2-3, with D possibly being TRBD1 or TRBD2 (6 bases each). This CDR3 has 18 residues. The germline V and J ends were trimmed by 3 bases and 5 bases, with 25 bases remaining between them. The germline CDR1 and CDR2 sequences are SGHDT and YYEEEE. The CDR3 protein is CASSSGLYGGHLGDTQYF. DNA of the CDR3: TGTGCCAGCAGCTCCGGACTATATGGGGGGCACTTGGGAGATACGCAGTATTTT.

CDR3 coding DNA: TGTGCCAGCAGCTCTTGGACTAGCGGGGGGGAGCAGTTCTTC. The encoded protein is CASSSWTSGGEQFF. V is TRBV7-2 and J is TRBJ2-1; TRBD2 agrees at 14 bases. Trimming at V came to 4 bases and at J to 10 bases, leaving 3 bases not matched to a gene. Germline lookup yields CDR1 SGHTA and CDR2 FQGNSA. The CDR3 consists of 14 residues.

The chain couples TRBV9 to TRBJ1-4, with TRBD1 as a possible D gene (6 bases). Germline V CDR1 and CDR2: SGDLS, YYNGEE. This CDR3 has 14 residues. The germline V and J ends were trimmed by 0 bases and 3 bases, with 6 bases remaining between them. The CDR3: CASSVGTANEKLFF. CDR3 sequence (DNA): TGTGCCAGCAGCGTAGGGACAGCTAATGAAAAACTGTTTTTT.

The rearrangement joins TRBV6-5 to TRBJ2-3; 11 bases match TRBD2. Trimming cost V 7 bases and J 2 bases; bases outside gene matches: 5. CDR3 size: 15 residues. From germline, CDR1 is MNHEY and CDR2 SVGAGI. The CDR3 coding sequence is TGTGCCAGCAAATTACTAGCGGGGGACACAGATACGCAGTATTTT. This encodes CASKLLAGDTDTQYF.

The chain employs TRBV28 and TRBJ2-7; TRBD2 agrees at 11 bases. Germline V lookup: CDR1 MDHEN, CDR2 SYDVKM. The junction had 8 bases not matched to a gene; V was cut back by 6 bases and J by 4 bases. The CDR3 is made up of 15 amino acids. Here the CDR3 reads CASSRSGGARYEQYF. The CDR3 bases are TGTGCCAGCAGCCGTAGCGGGGGGGCCAGGTACGAGCAGTACTTC.

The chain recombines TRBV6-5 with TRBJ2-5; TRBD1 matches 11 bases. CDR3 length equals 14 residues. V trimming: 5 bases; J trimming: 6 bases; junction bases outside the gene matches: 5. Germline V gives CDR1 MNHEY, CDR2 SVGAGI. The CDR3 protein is CASSKGQGVKTQYF. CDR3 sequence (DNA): TGTGCCAGCAGTAAGGGACAGGGGGTAAAGACCCAGTACTTC.

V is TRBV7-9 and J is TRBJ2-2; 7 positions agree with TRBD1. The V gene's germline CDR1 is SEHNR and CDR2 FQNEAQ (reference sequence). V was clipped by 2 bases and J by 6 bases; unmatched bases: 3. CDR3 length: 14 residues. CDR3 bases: TGTGCCAGCAGCTTACAGGGGGTTGCCGGGGAGCTGTTTTTT. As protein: CASSLQGVAGELFF.

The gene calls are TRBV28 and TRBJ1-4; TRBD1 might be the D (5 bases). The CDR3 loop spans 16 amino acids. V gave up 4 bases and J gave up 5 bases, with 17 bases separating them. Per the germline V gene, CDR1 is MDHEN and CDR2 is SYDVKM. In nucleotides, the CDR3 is TGTGCCAGCAGTTCCCCCCGGGGGGGGGTAAATGAAAAACTGTTTTTT. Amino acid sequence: CASSSPRGGVNEKLFF.

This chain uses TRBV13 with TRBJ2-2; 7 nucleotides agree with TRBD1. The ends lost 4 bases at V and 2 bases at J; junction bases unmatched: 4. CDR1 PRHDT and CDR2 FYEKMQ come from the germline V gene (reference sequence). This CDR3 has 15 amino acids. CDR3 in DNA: TGTGCCAGCAGCTCCGAGGGGGCAAACACCGGGGAGCTGTTTTTT. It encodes CASSSEGANTGELFF.

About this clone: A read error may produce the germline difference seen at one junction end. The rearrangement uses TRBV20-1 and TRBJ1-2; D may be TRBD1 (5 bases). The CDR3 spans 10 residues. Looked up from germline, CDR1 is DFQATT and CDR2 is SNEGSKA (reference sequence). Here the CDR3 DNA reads TGCAGTGCTAGAGATGATGGGGGGGTTTTC. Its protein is CSARDDGGVF.

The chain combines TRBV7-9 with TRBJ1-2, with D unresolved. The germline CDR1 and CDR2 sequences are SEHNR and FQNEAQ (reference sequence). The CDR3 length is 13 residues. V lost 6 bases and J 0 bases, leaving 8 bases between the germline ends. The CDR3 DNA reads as TGTGCCAGCAGTTTAATGCCTAACTATGGCTACACCTTC. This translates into CASSLMPNYGYTF.

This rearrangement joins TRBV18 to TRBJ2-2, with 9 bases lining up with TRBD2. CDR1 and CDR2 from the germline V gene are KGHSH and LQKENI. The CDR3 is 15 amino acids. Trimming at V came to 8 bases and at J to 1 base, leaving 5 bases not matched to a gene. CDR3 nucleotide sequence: TGTGCCAGCCTAGCGGGGACAGTGAACACCGGGGAGCTGTTTTTT. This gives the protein CASLAGTVNTGELFF.

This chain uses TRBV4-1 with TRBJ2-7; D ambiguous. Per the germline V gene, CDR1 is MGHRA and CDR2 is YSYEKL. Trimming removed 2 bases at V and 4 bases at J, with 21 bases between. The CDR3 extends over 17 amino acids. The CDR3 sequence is CASSQPGVFGSWYEQYF. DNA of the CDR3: TGCGCCAGCAGCCAACCGGGCGTATTCGGGTCCTGGTACGAGCAGTACTTC.

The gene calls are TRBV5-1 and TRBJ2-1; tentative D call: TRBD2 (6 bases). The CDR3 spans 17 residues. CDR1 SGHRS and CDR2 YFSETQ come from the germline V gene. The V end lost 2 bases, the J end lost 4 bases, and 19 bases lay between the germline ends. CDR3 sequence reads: CASSLLGLGTGYNEQFF. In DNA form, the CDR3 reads TGCGCCAGCAGCTTACTCGGCTTGGGGACTGGGTACAATGAGCAGTTCTTC.